These T cell receptor beta chains were read from a single sample in a study of blood T cell repertoires in COVID-19. Clones were sequenced by immunoSEQ multiplex PCR, and TCRdb holds only the in-frame ones, with some missing. The table shows some 94,000 clones, with about 83% occurring only once. The sample taken for sequencing was peripheral blood. All receptors come from a woman aged 60-75 years with COVID-19, enrolled during active disease. Both conserved end residues are part of each CDR3. A D gene is named only where the DNA matches it firmly.

d_call	v_call	cdr3_aa
.	TRBV7-2	CASSLRLEQFF
.	TRBV12-3/TRBV12-4	CASRNGGDTEAFF
.	TRBV3-1/TRBV3-2	CASSLRDTNTEAFF
.	TRBV29-1	CSVEVPQGTYEQYF
.	TRBV2	CASRATGYAFF
.	TRBV4-2	CASSQVRRRRDNSPLHF
.	TRBV19	CASSKQGNYGYTF
TRBD2	TRBV5-1	CASSLSSGGTYEQYF
TRBD2	TRBV4-3	CASSQGGLAESLYF
.	TRBV7-2	CASSPSMNTEAFF
.	TRBV2	CASRQNQETQYF
.	TRBV6-5	CASRTPGIAYNEQFF
.	TRBV28	CASGMNAANEKLFF
TRBD1	TRBV13	CASSVQGAGEQYF
.	TRBV28	CALGRPNSNQPQHF
TRBD2	TRBV5-6	CASSPPAAGGVYEQYF
TRBD1	TRBV6-1	CASRAGTDPIYGYTF
.	TRBV24-1	CATSGPGQPQHF
.	TRBV20-1	CSASPKETQYF
TRBD1	TRBV29-1	CSVAEQGKSYEQYF
.	TRBV9	CASSVGGFNEKLFF
.	TRBV25-1	CASSTQGLSNEKLFF
.	TRBV6-5	CASASGRVETQYF
TRBD1	TRBV7-9	CASIPTGGSIQYF
.	TRBV5-4	CASRRTESTDTQYF
TRBD1	TRBV7-6	CASSRSDRGPETQYF
.	TRBV11-3	CASSLSGASAIETQYF
TRBD1	TRBV29-1	CSAHDRGNSYNSPLHF
TRBD2	TRBV19	CASSITSGGLTDTQYF
TRBD1	TRBV27	CATHRGQNTGELFF
TRBD1	TRBV7-9	CASSFSGTGAAGELFF
.	TRBV7-2	CASSLAAAGAQNEQFF
.	TRBV6-2/TRBV6-3	CASSSSPPRRLAYNEQFF
.	TRBV27	CASSLVGRVSQPYEQYF
TRBD1	TRBV10-1	CASSESTGQGADEQFF
TRBD2	TRBV7-2	CASSPHSTSGSYLTQYF
TRBD1	TRBV4-2	CASSGYRQGRDTIYF
TRBD1	TRBV2	CASSPGPGQGSLPQHF
TRBD1	TRBV3-1/TRBV3-2	CASSRNRQGTQYF
TRBD1	TRBV18	CASSPRTGTEAFF
TRBD1	TRBV6-2/TRBV6-3	CASSYRRDRVIYGYTF
TRBD1	TRBV18	CASSIYRGFDTEAFF
.	TRBV25-1	CASSEIRGSTEAFF
TRBD1	TRBV4-3	CASSQVGGTGMDEQFF
.	TRBV7-2	CASSLRAETQYF
.	TRBV7-9	CASSEGTSAEQYF
.	TRBV9	CASSEGRGGTNEKLFF
.	TRBV18	CASSPETNYGYTF
.	TRBV3-1/TRBV3-2	CASSQGARAYEQFF
.	TRBV2	CASGERVRTEAFF
.	TRBV5-1	CASSLDTRLRGYTF
TRBD2	TRBV2	CASSDRLAGEYNEQFF
.	TRBV18	CASSALRTQETQYF
.	TRBV9	CASSVRVHANTGELFF
TRBD2	TRBV30	CAWSVAGHSTDTQYF
.	TRBV7-2	CASSSQVVGLGNEQFF